These 26 T cell receptor beta chains came from one sample sequenced in a study of blood T cell repertoires in COVID-19. The repertoire was sequenced with immunoSEQ multiplex PCR; TCRdb's copy has only in-frame clones and lacks some. The profile shows some 44,000 clones, around nine tenths of them singletons. The sequenced sample was peripheral blood. The receptors were gathered from a human donor in a cohort sampled during active COVID-19.

The chain employs TRBV7-9 and TRBJ1-6, with D possibly TRBD1 on 6 matching bases. Trimming removed 6 bases at V and 7 bases at J, with 16 bases between. This CDR3 has 15 amino acids. Germline CDR1 is SEHNR and CDR2 is FQNEAQ (reference sequence). In DNA, the CDR3 is TGTGCCAGCAGTATGCACAGGGACCTGAATTCACCCCTCCACTTT. This gives the protein CASSMHRDLNSPLHF.

The chain is built from TRBV7-9 and TRBJ1-1; D uncertain. The CDR3 contains 13 residues. CDR1 is SEHNR, CDR2 FQNEAQ, per germline (reference sequence). V lost 3 bases, J lost 1 base, and 6 bases lay in between. The CDR3 region has the DNA TGTGCCAGCAGCTTCGGTGGGAACACTGAAGCTTTCTTT. Residues: CASSFGGNTEAFF.

The count of this clone is one. The gene calls are TRBV3-1 (or the pseudogene TRBV3-2) and TRBJ2-3, with 10 bases matching TRBD2. Germline V gene data show CDR1 as LGHDT and CDR2 as YNNKEL (reference sequence). J gave up 3 bases and V 2 bases, and 5 bases lay outside the gene matches. The CDR3 totals 16 residues. CDR3 loop: CASSQRSGGATDTQYF. DNA of the CDR3: TGTGCCAGCAGCCAAAGAAGCGGGGGGGCTACAGATACGCAGTATTTT.

This chain links TRBV27 with TRBJ2-2, with TRBD2 matching over 14 bases. Germline assignment: CDR1 MNHEY and CDR2 SMNVEV (reference sequence). This CDR3 is 17 amino acids long. V dropped 3 bases and J dropped 5; count of bases not matched to a gene: 5. The CDR3 reads CASSFRLAGGRTGELFF. For the CDR3, the DNA is TGTGCCAGCAGTTTCCGACTAGCGGGGGGGCGTACCGGGGAGCTGTTTTTT.

The CDR3 DNA is TGTGCCACCAGCCCTCGGACAGGCTACAATGAGCAGTTCTTC. Translated: CATSPRTGYNEQFF. This chain links TRBV24-1 with TRBJ2-1; TRBD1 agrees at 7 bases. The CDR3 has 14 residues. V was clipped by 7 bases and J by 3 bases; unmatched bases: 5. The V gene's germline CDR1 is KGHDR and CDR2 SFDVKD.

This clone was recorded once. The rearrangement joins TRBV2 to TRBJ1-2, with 8 bases that match TRBD1. Trimming cost V 3 bases and J 3 bases; bases outside gene matches: 6. Per the germline V gene, CDR1 is SNHLY and CDR2 is FYNNEI. The length of the CDR3 is 15 residues. CDR3 nucleotides: TGTGCCAGCAGTGATGGAGCAGGGGGCGACTATGGCTACACCTTC. It is translated as CASSDGAGGDYGYTF.

The chain uses TRBV12-5 and TRBJ2-1; perhaps TRBD1 as D (6 bases). CDR3 length: 16 amino acids. The germline gives CDR1 LGHNT, CDR2 FRNRAP. V was clipped by 2 bases and J by 2 bases, with 13 bases between them. The CDR3 spells CASGLPWTATYNEQFF. In DNA, the CDR3 is TGTGCTAGTGGTTTGCCTTGGACAGCCACCTACAATGAGCAGTTCTTC.

The chain joins TRBV12-3 or TRBV12-4 to TRBJ2-1; 7 bases match TRBD1. V gave up 5 bases and J gave up 4 bases; unmatched junction bases: 2. The CDR3 spans 13 residues. The CDR3 DNA is TGTGCCAGCAGTCCGGGACAGTACAATGAGCAGTTCTTC. As protein: CASSPGQYNEQFF.

This clone showed up just once. The V call is TRBV7-8, the J call TRBJ1-6; no clear D. Trimming cost V 1 base and J 10 bases, with 8 bases left between them. Looked up from germline, CDR1 is SGHVS and CDR2 is FQNEAQ. CDR3 length: 13 amino acids. The CDR3 bases are TGTGCCAGCAGCTTAGGAGTTACGTCACCCCTCCACTTT. It codes for CASSLGVTSPLHF.

In its sample, this clone was seen a few times. J is TRBJ2-1 and V is TRBV29-1, with 12 bases fitting TRBD2. Looked up from germline, CDR1 is SQVTM and CDR2 is ANQGSEA. V shed 5 bases, J shed 8 bases, and the junction held 4 bases outside the gene matches. The CDR3 is made up of 13 amino acids. Written as DNA, the CDR3 is TGCAGCGTTCGGCTAGCGGGGGGGGATGAGCAGTTCTTC. Amino acid sequence: CSVRLAGGDEQFF.

This sequence joins TRBV7-2 and TRBJ1-2, with TRBD1 matching over 9 bases. V lost 5 bases to trimming and J lost 7 bases; unmatched junction nucleotides: 5. Germline V gene lookup returns CDR1 SGHTA and CDR2 FQGNSA. This CDR3 spans 13 amino acids. The CDR3 sequence is CASSPGQGIGYTF. Written as DNA, the CDR3 is TGTGCCAGCAGCCCCGGACAGGGGATTGGCTACACCTTC.

The V and J genes are TRBV10-2 and TRBJ2-3; 12 nucleotides line up with TRBD2. V lost 6 bases and J lost 6; bases outside the gene matches: 7. CDR1 is WSHSY and CDR2 is SAAADI in the germline V gene. This CDR3 region has 15 residues. CDR3 amino acids: CASRSTSGGLDTQYF. In nucleotides, the CDR3 is TGCGCCAGCAGATCGACTAGCGGGGGATTGGATACGCAGTATTTT.

The chain has TRBV19 and TRBJ1-3; 10 nucleotides match TRBD1. The germline V gene encodes CDR1 LNHDA and CDR2 SQIVND (reference sequence). This CDR3 is built from 17 residues. After removal of 5 bases from V and 0 bases from J, the junction contained 7 bases not matched to a gene. The CDR3 reads CASSEGTGDHSGNTIYF. The CDR3 coding sequence is TGTGCCAGTAGTGAAGGGACAGGGGATCACTCTGGAAACACCATATATTTT.

The V and J genes are TRBV11-2 and TRBJ1-4; TRBD1 matches at 8 bases. CDR3 length: 15 amino acids. The junction had 3 bases not matched to a gene; V was cut back by 2 bases and J by 4 bases. Germline values: CDR1 SGHAT, CDR2 FQNNGV. The chain's CDR3 is CASSLRTGINEKLFF. The CDR3 DNA sequence: TGTGCCAGCAGCTTAAGGACAGGGATTAATGAAAAACTGTTTTTT.

The V call is TRBV7-9, the J call TRBJ2-5; TRBD1 is a possible D gene (6 bases). The CDR3 sequence is 14 residues long. V gave up 4 bases and J gave up 3 bases, with 12 bases separating them. Germline V gene sequence: CDR1 SEHNR, CDR2 FQNEAQ (reference sequence). The DNA of the CDR3 is TGTGCCAGCAGCTCGACCCACAGGGAAGAGACCCAGTACTTC. It yields the protein CASSSTHREETQYF.

This sequence joins TRBV9 and TRBJ2-3, with 8 bases lining up with TRBD2. V lost 0 bases and J lost 0; bases outside the gene matches: 9. Germline V CDR1 and CDR2: SGDLS, YYNGEE. The CDR3 sequence is 18 residues long. This CDR3 reads CASSVDSGSFSSTDTQYF. As DNA, the CDR3 is TGTGCCAGCAGCGTAGACAGCGGGAGCTTTTCTAGCACAGATACGCAGTATTTT.

This clone was seen only a few times. V gene TRBV11-2 combines with J gene TRBJ2-1, with 9 nucleotides matching TRBD1. This CDR3 spans 15 amino acids. Germline loops: CDR1 SGHAT, CDR2 FQNNGV. The trim removed 5 bases at V and 3 bases at J, leaving 5 bases unmatched. This chain's CDR3 is CASSRGQGYYNEQFF. As DNA, the CDR3 is TGTGCCAGCAGCCGAGGACAGGGGTACTACAATGAGCAGTTCTTC.

The V call is TRBV5-1, the J call TRBJ1-4, with D possibly being TRBD1 (5 bases). The V gene's germline CDR1 is SGHRS and CDR2 YFSETQ. The CDR3 has 15 residues. The V gene lost 4 bases and the J gene lost 6 bases, with 16 bases spanning the gap. The chain's CDR3 is CASSGGAGTYEKLFF. CDR3 in DNA: TGCGCCAGCAGCGGAGGTGCAGGGACTTATGAAAAACTGTTTTTT. The whole variable domain, remainder taken from reference TRBV5-1 and TRBJ1-4, is KAGVTQTPRYLIKTRGQQVTLSCSPISGHRSVSWYQQTPGQGLQFLFEYFSETQRNKGNFPGRFSGRQFSNSRSEMNVSTLELGDSALYLCASSGGAGTYEKLFFGSGTQLSVL.

This sequence joins TRBV2 and TRBJ1-4, with 8 bases matching TRBD1. Unmatched junction bases numbered 5, after V lost 5 bases and J lost 0 bases. The CDR3 totals 16 residues. From germline, CDR1 is SNHLY and CDR2 FYNNEI. In DNA form, the CDR3 reads TGTGCCAGCAGTACCCGGACAGGGACAACTAATGAAAAACTGTTTTTT. Translation: CASSTRTGTTNEKLFF. Complete variable domain (other parts from reference TRBV2 and TRBJ1-4): EPEVTQTPSHQVTQMGQEVILRCVPISNHLYFYWYRQILGQKVEFLVSFYNNEISEKSEIFDDQFSVERPDGSNFTLKIRSTKLEDSAMYFCASSTRTGTTNEKLFFGSGTQLSVL.

The chain links TRBV12-3 or TRBV12-4 to TRBJ1-1; D may be TRBD1 (6 bases). The V end lost 3 bases, the J end lost 1 base, and 6 bases lay between the germline ends. CDR3 size: 13 residues. This chain's CDR3 is CASSLGQNTEAFF. CDR3 coding DNA: TGTGCCAGCAGTTTGGGACAGAACACTGAAGCTTTCTTT.

The V call is TRBV9, the J call TRBJ1-1; 10 nucleotides match TRBD1. Germline values: CDR1 SGDLS, CDR2 YYNGEE. After removal of 4 bases from V and 1 base from J, the junction contained 7 bases not matched to a gene. The CDR3 extends over 16 amino acids. The CDR3: CASSPRQGASNTEAFF. The CDR3 region has the DNA TGTGCCAGCAGCCCCCGACAGGGGGCATCGAACACTGAAGCTTTCTTT.

The CDR3 reads CASSQEVGYGYTF. The CDR3 DNA follows: TGTGCCAGCAGCCAAGAGGTCGGGTATGGCTACACCTTC. This rearrangement joins TRBV3-1 (or the pseudogene TRBV3-2) to TRBJ1-2; the D is unclear. Germline V lookup: CDR1 LGHDT, CDR2 YNNKEL (reference sequence). The germline V and J ends were trimmed by 0 bases and 5 bases, with 7 bases remaining between them. This CDR3 contains 13 residues.

This clone was counted a single time. V is TRBV30 and J is TRBJ2-2, with TRBD1 matching over 11 bases. Trimming removed 4 bases from V and 5 bases from J; junction bases left unmatched: 3. This CDR3 comprises 14 residues. Germline values: CDR1 GTSNPN, CDR2 SVGIG (reference sequence). The chain's CDR3 is CAWTGTGGTGELFF. CDR3 in DNA: TGTGCCTGGACCGGGACAGGGGGAACCGGGGAGCTGTTTTTT.

The genes are TRBV6-6 and TRBJ2-1; D is ambiguous. The CDR3 runs 12 residues. The V gene lost 0 bases and the J gene lost 10 bases, with 7 bases spanning the gap. From germline, CDR1 is MNHNY and CDR2 SVGAGI (reference sequence). The CDR3 reads CASSYSNGEQFF. CDR3 coding DNA: TGTGCCAGCAGTTACTCGAACGGGGAGCAGTTCTTC.

A word on this clone: The junction and the germline gene differ at one end; a read error may be behind it. The J gene is TRBJ2-1, the V gene TRBV5-1; D might be TRBD1 (6 bases). Germline V gene sequence: CDR1 SGHRS, CDR2 YFSETQ. This CDR3 is built from 14 residues. CDR3: CASSVTGTINGQFF. DNA of the CDR3: TGCGCCAGCAGCGTGACCGGGACAATCAATGGGCAGTTCTTC. Together with reference TRBV5-1 and TRBJ2-1, the CDR3 gives the full variable domain: KAGVTQTPRYLIKTRGQQVTLSCSPISGHRSVSWYQQTPGQGLQFLFEYFSETQRNKGNFPGRFSGRQFSNSRSEMNVSTLELGDSALYLCASSVTGTINGQFFGPGTRLTVL.

The chain combines TRBV18 with TRBJ1-1; TRBD1 matches at 8 bases. J was trimmed by 5 bases and V by 5 bases; bases with no gene match: 10. Germline CDR1 reads KGHSH; CDR2 reads LQKENI. The CDR3 loop spans 15 amino acids. CDR3 DNA: TGTGCCAGCTCATCTGACGCAGGGGGCAGGACTGAAGCTTTCTTT. It translates to CASSSDAGGRTEAFF.